Listed below are T cell receptor beta chains from one sample, sequenced in a study of cytotoxic CD8 clonotypes in ibrutinib-treated CLL. Sequenced by immunoSEQ multiplex PCR; TCRdb stores in-frame clones only, minus some. Here the sample spans 160,000 or so clones, 84% being singletons. Sequencing used PBMCs, obtained after 24 months of ibrutinib treatment. These receptors were collected from a human donor with chronic lymphocytic leukemia. CDR3s include the opening cysteine and the closing phenylalanine or tryptophan. The D gene is left open where the match is weak. Clone size, where shown, is once, few, many, or a class for clones that have expanded.

TRBJ2-2,-,TRBV30,-,TGTGCCTGGAGTTTAACAGGAGCCGGGGAGCTGTTTTTT,CAWSLTGAGELFF
TRBJ1-2,-,TRBV23-1,-,TGCGCCAGCAGGCAAGGGACCACGTATTTGCCCACCTTC,CASRQGTTYLPTF
TRBJ2-1,-,TRBV10-3,-,TGTGCCATCAGTTTCGAAGGCGGTGAGCAGTTCTTC,CAISFEGGEQFF
TRBJ1-4,TRBD1,TRBV7-8,-,TGTGCCAGCAGCCCCGGGACAGGGGCGAGTGAAAAACTGTTTTTT,CASSPGTGASEKLFF
TRBJ2-5,-,TRBV6-1,once,TGTGCCAGCAGTGAGTCGGCAGGACAAGAGACCCAGTACTTC,CASSESAGQETQYF
TRBJ2-6,-,TRBV6-6,-,TGTGCCAGCATCTCGACTAGCTCTGGGGCCAACGTCCTGACTTTC,CASISTSSGANVLTF
TRBJ1-1,-,TRBV7-9,few,TGTGCCAGCAGCCAACAGGGATACACTGAAGCTTTCTTT,CASSQQGYTEAFF
TRBJ1-2,-,TRBV6-5,once,TGTGCCAGCAGTTACTCGGGGGTCTATGGCTACACCTTC,CASSYSGVYGYTF
TRBJ1-4,TRBD1,TRBV12-5,once,TGTGCTAGTGGTTTTGCAAGAACCGGGACAGGGACCCTGGGACTGTTTTTT,CASGFARTGTGTLGLFF
TRBJ1-4,-,TRBV19,-,TGTGCCAGTAGTATAGGGGGGGGTCCGGCCCTCCGTTTT,CASSIGGGPALRF
TRBJ2-2,-,TRBV28,-,TGTGCCAGCAGTTTCGATAGTTTAGGCACCGGGGAGCTGTTTTTT,CASSFDSLGTGELFF
TRBJ2-5,-,TRBV6-6,-,TGTGCCAGCAGTTCCCAAGAGACCCAGTACTTC,CASSSQETQYF
TRBJ2-3,-,TRBV6-1,-,TGTGCCAGCCGGAGGGGGCAAGCAGATACGCAGTATTTT,CASRRGQADTQYF
TRBJ1-3,-,TRBV11-2,-,TGTGCCAGCAGCTTAGTCAGAGACTCTGGAAACACCATATATTTT,CASSLVRDSGNTIYF
TRBJ2-3,-,TRBV5-1,-,TGCGCCAGCAGCTCCGGACTGAGCACAGATACGCAGTATTTT,CASSSGLSTDTQYF